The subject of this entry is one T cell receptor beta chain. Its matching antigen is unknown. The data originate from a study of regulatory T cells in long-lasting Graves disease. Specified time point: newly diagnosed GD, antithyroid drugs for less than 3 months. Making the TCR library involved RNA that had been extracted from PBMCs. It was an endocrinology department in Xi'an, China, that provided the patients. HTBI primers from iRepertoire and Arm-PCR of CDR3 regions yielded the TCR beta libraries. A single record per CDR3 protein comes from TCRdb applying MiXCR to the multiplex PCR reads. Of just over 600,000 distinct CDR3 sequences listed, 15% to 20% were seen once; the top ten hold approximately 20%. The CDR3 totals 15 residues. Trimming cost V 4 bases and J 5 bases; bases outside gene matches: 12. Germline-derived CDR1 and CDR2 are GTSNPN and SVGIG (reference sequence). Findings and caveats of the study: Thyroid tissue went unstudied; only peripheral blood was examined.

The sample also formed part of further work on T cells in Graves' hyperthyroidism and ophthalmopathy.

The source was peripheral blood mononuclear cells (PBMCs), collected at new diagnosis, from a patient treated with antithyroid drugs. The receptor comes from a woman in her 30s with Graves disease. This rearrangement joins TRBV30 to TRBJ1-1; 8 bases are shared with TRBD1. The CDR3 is CAWTRTGYFGTEAFF. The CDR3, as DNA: TGTGCCTGGACTAGGACAGGGTACTTTGGGACTGAAGCTTTCTTT.